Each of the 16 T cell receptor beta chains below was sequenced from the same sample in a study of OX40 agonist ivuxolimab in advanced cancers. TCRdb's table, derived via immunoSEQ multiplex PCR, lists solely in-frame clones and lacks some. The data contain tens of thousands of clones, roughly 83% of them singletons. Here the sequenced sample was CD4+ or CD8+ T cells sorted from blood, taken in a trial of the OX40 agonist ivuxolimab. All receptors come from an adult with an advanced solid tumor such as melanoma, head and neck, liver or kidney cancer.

CDR3 in amino acids: CASSPQPLGTDTQYF. CDR3 bases: TGTGCCAGCAGCCCCCAACCCCTAGGGACAGATACGCAGTATTTT. The genes are TRBV7-6 and TRBJ2-3; D uncertain. This CDR3 has 15 amino acids. The V end lost 5 bases, the J end lost 3 bases, and 15 bases lay between the germline ends. Germline lookup yields CDR1 SGHVS and CDR2 FNYEAQ.

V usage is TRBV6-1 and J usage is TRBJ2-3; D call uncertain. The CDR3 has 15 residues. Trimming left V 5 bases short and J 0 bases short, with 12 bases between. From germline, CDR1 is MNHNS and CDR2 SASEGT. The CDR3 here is CASSLATVSTDTQYF. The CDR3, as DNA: TGTGCCAGCAGTTTGGCGACCGTAAGCACAGATACGCAGTATTTT.

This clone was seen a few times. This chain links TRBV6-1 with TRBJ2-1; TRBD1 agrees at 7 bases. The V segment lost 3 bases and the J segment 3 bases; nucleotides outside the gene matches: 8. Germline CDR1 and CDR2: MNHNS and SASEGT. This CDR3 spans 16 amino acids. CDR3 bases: TGTGCCAGCAGTGACCTAAGGGACAGAATCTACAATGAGCAGTTCTTC. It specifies CASSDLRDRIYNEQFF.

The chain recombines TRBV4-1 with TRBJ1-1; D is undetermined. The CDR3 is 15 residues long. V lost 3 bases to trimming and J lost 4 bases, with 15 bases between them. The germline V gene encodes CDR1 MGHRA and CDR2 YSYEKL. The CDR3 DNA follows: TGCGCCAGCAGCCAGATCCCCTCTGGTTTCACTGAAGCTTTCTTT. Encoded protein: CASSQIPSGFTEAFF.

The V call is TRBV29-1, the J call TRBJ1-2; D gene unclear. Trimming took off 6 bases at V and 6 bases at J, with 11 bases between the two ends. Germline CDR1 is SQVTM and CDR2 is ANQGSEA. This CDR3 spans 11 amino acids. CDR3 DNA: TGCAGCGTCACGGACCGGAATGGCTACACCTTC. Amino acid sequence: CSVTDRNGYTF.

The CDR3: CASRRVGYYGYTF. The CDR3 DNA reads TGTGCCAGCAGAAGGGTGGGCTACTATGGCTACACCTTC. This chain links TRBV6-1 with TRBJ1-2; D unclear. Per the germline V gene, CDR1 is MNHNS and CDR2 is SASEGT. The CDR3 length is 13 residues. V lost 6 bases and J lost 3, with 11 bases in between.

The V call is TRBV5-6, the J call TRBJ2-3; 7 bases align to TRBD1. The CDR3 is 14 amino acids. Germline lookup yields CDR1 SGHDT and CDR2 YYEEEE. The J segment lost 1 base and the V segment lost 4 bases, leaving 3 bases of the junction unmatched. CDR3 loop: CASSPTGGTDTQYF. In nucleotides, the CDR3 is TGTGCCAGCAGCCCCACAGGGGGCACAGATACGCAGTATTTT. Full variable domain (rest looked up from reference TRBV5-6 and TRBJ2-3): DAGVTQSPTHLIKTRGQQVTLRCSPKSGHDTVSWYQQALGQGPQFIFQYYEEEERQRGNFPDRFSGHQFPNYSSELNVNALLLGDSALYLCASSPTGGTDTQYFGPGTRLTVL.

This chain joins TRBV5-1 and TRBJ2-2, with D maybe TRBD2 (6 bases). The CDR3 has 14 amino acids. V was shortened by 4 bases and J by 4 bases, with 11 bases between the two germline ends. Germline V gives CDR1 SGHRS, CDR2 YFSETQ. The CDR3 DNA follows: TGCGCCAGCAGCCGCGTCGGGGGCACCGGGGAGCTGTTTTTT. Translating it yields CASSRVGGTGELFF.

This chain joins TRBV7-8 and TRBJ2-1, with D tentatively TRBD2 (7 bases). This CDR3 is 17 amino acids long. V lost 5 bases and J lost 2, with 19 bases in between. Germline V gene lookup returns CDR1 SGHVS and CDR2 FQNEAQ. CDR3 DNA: TGTGCCAGCAGCCCACTAGGGGGGGTCGGTCCCTACAATGAGCAGTTCTTC. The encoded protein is CASSPLGGVGPYNEQFF.

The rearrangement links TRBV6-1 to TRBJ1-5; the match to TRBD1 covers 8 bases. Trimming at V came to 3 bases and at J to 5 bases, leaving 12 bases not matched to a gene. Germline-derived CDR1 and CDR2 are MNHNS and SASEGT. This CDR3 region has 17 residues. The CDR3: CASSDRTGSSHHQPQHF. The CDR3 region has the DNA TGTGCCAGCAGTGATAGGACAGGGTCTTCTCACCATCAGCCCCAGCATTTT.

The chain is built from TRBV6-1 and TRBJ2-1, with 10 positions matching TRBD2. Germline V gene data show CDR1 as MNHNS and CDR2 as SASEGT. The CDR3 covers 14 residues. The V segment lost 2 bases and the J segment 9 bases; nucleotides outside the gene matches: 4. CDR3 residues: CASSELAGVAEQFF. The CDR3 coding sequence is TGTGCCAGCAGTGAACTAGCGGGAGTGGCTGAGCAGTTCTTC.

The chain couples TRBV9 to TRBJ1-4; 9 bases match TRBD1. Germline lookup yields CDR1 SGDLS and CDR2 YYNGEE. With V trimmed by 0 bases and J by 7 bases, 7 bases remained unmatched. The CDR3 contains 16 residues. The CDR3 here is CASSVAPTGGLEKLFF. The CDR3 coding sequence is TGTGCCAGCAGCGTAGCCCCGACAGGGGGACTTGAAAAACTGTTTTTT.

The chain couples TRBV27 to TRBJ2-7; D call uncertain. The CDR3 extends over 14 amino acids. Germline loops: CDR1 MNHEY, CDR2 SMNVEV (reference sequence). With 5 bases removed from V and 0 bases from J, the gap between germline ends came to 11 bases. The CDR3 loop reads CASSPSWSSYEQYF. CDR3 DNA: TGTGCCAGCAGTCCCTCGTGGAGCTCCTACGAGCAGTACTTC.

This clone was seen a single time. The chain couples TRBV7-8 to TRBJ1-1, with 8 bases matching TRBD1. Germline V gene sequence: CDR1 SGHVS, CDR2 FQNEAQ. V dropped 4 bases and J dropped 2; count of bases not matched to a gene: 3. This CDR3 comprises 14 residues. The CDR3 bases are TGTGCCAGCAGCTGGACAGGGATTAACACTGAAGCTTTCTTT. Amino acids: CASSWTGINTEAFF. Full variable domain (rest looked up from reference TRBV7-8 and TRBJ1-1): GAGVSQSPRYKVAKRGQDVALRCDPISGHVSLFWYQQALGQGPEFLTYFQNEAQLDKSGLPSDRFFAERPEGSVSTLKIQRTQQEDSAVYLCASSWTGINTEAFFGQGTRLTVV.

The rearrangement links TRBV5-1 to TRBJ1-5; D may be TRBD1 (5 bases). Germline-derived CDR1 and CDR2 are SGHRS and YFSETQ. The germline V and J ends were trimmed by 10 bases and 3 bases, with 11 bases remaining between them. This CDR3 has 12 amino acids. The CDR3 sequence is CAHQGTNQPQHF. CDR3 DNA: TGCGCCCACCAGGGAACCAATCAGCCCCAGCATTTT. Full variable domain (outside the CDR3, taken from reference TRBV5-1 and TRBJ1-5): KAGVTQTPRYLIKTRGQQVTLSCSPISGHRSVSWYQQTPGQGLQFLFEYFSETQRNKGNFPGRFSGRQFSNSRSEMNVSTLELGDSALYLCAHQGTNQPQHFGDGTRLSIL.

CDR3 coding DNA: TGTGCCAGCAGCCAACCGGGGGGCAGCCTCTACGAGCAGTACTTC. It is translated as CASSQPGGSLYEQYF. This chain uses TRBV4-2 with TRBJ2-7; perhaps TRBD2 as D (7 bases). Germline V gene sequence: CDR1 LGHNA, CDR2 YNFKEQ. This CDR3 is built from 15 residues. Trimming took off 2 bases at V and 3 bases at J, with 14 bases between the two ends.